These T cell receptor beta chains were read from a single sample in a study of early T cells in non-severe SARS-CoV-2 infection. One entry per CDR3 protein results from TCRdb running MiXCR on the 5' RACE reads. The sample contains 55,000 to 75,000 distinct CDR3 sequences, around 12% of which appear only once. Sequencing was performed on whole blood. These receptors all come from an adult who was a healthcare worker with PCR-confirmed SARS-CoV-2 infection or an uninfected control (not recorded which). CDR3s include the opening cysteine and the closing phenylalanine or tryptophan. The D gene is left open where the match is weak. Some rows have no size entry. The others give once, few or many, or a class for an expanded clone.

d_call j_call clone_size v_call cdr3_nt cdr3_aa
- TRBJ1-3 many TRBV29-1 TGCAGCGTTGAGGGAAGCTCTGGAAACACCATATATTTT CSVEGSSGNTIYF
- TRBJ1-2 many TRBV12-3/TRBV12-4 TGTGCCAGCAGTTTAAGTCCTTTGGGCCGTGGGGGATATGGCTACACCTTC CASSLSPLGRGGYGYTF
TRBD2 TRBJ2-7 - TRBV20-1 TGCAGTGCTAGATTGGGACTACGAATCTACGAGCAGAACTTC CSARLGLRIYEQNF
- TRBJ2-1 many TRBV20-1 TGCAGTGCTAGGCCCAATAGAGTAGGTGAGCAGTTCTTC CSARPNRVGEQFF
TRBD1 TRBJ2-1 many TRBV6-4 TGTGCCAGCAGTGAAACAGGGGAAGGCAATGAGCAGTTCTTC CASSETGEGNEQFF
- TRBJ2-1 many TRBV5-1 TGCGCCAGCAGCTTGGAGGTAGCAGTGGGTTACAATGAGCAGTTCTTC CASSLEVAVGYNEQFF
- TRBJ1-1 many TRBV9 TGTGCCAGCAGCGTCGGATTTGGAGGCACTGAAGCTTTCTTT CASSVGFGGTEAFF
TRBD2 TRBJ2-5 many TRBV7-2 TGTGCCAGCAGCTTTACCGGGACTAGAGGCGAGACCCAGTACTTC CASSFTGTRGETQYF
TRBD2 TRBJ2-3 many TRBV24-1 TGTGCCACCAGTGACCCAAGCGGGGGGGCAACAGATACGCAGTATTTT CATSDPSGGATDTQYF
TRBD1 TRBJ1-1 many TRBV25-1 TGTGCCAGCATGACAGGGTGGGCCACTGAAGCTTTCTTT CASMTGWATEAFF
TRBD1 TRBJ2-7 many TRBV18 TGTGCCAGCTCACCCCTACAGGGGGACTCCTACGAGCAGTACTTC CASSPLQGDSYEQYF
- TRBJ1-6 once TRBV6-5 TGTGCCAGCAGTTACTCGAGAAGGAATTCACCCCTCCACTTT CASSYSRRNSPLHF
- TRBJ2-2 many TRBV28 TGTGCCAGCAGTTGGTCCCTTGGTGGCACCGGGGAGCTGTTTTTT CASSWSLGGTGELFF
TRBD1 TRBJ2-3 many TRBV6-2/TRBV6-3 TGTGCCAGCAACCGAGGGCAGGGGGCCCCAGATACGCAGTATTTT CASNRGQGAPDTQYF
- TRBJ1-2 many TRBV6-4 TGTGCCAGCAGTGACTCGAAAAAGGAGGGGGTAATATCAAACTATGGCTACACCTTC CASSDSKKEGVISNYGYTF
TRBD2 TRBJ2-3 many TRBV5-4 TGTGCCAGCAGCTTTGATGGGGTAGCGGGCGTAACAGATACGCAGTATTTT CASSFDGVAGVTDTQYF
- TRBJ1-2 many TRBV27 TGTGCCAGCAGTGGGCGGAACTATGGCTACACCTTC CASSGRNYGYTF
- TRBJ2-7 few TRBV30 TGTGCCTGGGTCGATGACACCTACGAGCAGTACTTC CAWVDDTYEQYF
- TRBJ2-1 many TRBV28 TGTGCCAGCTGTGTCCAAGGCAATGAGCAGTTCTTC CASCVQGNEQFF
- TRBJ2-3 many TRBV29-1 TGCAGTGTAGAGGGAGATACGCAGTATTTT CSVEGDTQYF
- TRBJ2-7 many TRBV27 TGTGCCAGCAGTTTACCGGGGGCCTACGAGCAGTACTTC CASSLPGAYEQYF
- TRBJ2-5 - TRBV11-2 TGTGCCAGCAGCTCTAATCTTAACCAAGAGACCCAGTACTTC CASSSNLNQETQYF
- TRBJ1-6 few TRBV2 TGTGCCAGCAGTGAATCCGGGAGACAGGTCCACTTT CASSESGRQVHF
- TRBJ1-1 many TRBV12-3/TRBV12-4 TGTGCCAGCAGTAAGACAAGGGGGAAGAGCGACACTGAAGCTTTCTTT CASSKTRGKSDTEAFF
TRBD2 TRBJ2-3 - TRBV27 TGTGCCAGCAATGGGGGGGAACTGTACACAGATACGCAGTATTTT CASNGGELYTDTQYF
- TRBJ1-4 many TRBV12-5 TGTGCTAGTGGTTTGGTACGGTCCGGAGCAACTAATGAAAAACTGTTTTTT CASGLVRSGATNEKLFF
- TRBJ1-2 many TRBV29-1 TGCAGCGTTAAGGGGTGGTATGGCTACACCTTC CSVKGWYGYTF
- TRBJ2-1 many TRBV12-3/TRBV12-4 TGTGCCAGCGCCCGAGAAGGACCGTCCTACAATGAGCAGTTCTTC CASAREGPSYNEQFF
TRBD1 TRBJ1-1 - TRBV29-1 TGCAGCGCCGCAGGACAGGTGAACACTGAAGCTTTCTTT CSAAGQVNTEAFF
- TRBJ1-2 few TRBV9 TGTGCCAGCAGCGGGGCTAACTATGGCTACACCTTC CASSGANYGYTF
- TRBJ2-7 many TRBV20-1 TGCAGTGCTAGACCTAGCGCTACCTACGAGCAGTACTTC CSARPSATYEQYF
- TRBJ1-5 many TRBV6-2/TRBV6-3 TGTGCCAGCAGTTACGAAGTTTTATCGGGCGCCGCCAGCAATCAGCCCCAGCATTTT CASSYEVLSGAASNQPQHF
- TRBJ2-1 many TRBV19 TGTGCCAGTAGTCGATGGGCCCTGGGGAATGAGCAGTTCTTC CASSRWALGNEQFF
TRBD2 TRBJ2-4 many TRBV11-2 TGTGCCAGCAGCCCGCACACTGGACTAGCGGAAAACATTCAGTACTTC CASSPHTGLAENIQYF
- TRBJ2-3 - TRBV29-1 TGCAGCGTTGAACCCACGGTCGTAGATACGCAGTATTTT CSVEPTVVDTQYF
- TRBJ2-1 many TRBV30 TGTGCCTGGGACGGTGGGAATGAGCAGTTCTTC CAWDGGNEQFF
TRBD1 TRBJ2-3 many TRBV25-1 TGTGCCAGCAGTACAGGACAGGGTGTCACAGATACGCAGTATTTT CASSTGQGVTDTQYF
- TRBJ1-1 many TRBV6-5 TGTGCCAGCAGTTACACCGGGATAGCCCGAAACACTGAAGCTTTCTTT CASSYTGIARNTEAFF
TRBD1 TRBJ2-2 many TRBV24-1 TGTGCCACCAGTGACCCGGGACAGGGTGGAGCCGGGGAGCTGTTTTTT CATSDPGQGGAGELFF
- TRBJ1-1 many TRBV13 TGTGCCAGCAGCTTAGTAGGGATGTGGACTGAAGCTTTCTTT CASSLVGMWTEAFF
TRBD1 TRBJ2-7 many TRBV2 TGTGCCAGCAGAACCGGGACAGGGATTAGCGAGCAGTACTTC CASRTGTGISEQYF
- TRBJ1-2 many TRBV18 TGTGCCAGCTCACCCAGCGTTCTAAACTATGGCTACACCTTC CASSPSVLNYGYTF
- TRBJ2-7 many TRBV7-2 TGTGCCAGCAGCTCAACCTCGTCCTACGAGCAGTACTTC CASSSTSSYEQYF
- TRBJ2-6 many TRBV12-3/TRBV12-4 TGTGCCAGCAGTTTGGGTCCTGGGGCCAACGTCCTGACTTTC CASSLGPGANVLTF
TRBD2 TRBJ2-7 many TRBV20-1 TGCAGTGCTAGCCATACTAGCGGGAGCTCCTACGAGCAGTACTTC CSASHTSGSSYEQYF
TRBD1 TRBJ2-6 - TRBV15 TGTGCCACCAGCTGGGGACAGGGCGCTGGGGCCAACGTCCTGACTTTC CATSWGQGAGANVLTF
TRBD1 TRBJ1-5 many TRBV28 TGTGCCAGCAGGCCCCCGGACAGGGGAACCGGGCGCCAGCATTTT CASRPPDRGTGRQHF
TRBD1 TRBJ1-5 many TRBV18 TGTGCCAGCTCACAAGGGGGCGAAACGGGTCAGCCCCAGCATTTT CASSQGGETGQPQHF
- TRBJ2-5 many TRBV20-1 TGCAGTGCTAGAGGACAAACGCCAGCCGGAGAGACCCAGTACTTC CSARGQTPAGETQYF
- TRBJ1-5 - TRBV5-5 TGTGCCAGCAGCTTGGCGGGGGATCAGCCCCAGCATTTT CASSLAGDQPQHF
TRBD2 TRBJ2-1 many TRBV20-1 TGCAGTGCTAAGGGACTAGCGGGAATAAATGAGCAGTTCTTC CSAKGLAGINEQFF
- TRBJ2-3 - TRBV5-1 TGCGCCAGCAGCGTGGACTCCCCGGACACAGATACGCAGTATTTT CASSVDSPDTDTQYF
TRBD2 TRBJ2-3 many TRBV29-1 TGCAGCGTTGCTTCTAGCGGGGTCACAGATACGCAGTATTTT CSVASSGVTDTQYF
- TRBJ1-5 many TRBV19 TGTGCCAGTAGCTCCGATTCTTATAGCAATCAGCCCCAGCATTTT CASSSDSYSNQPQHF
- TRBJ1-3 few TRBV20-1 TGCAGTGCTAGGGATTTGCAGGGAACTGGAAACACCATATATTTT CSARDLQGTGNTIYF